A single sample gave rise to the 21 T cell receptor beta chains below, sequenced in a study of early T cells in non-severe SARS-CoV-2 infection. TCRdb itself ran the 5' RACE reads through MiXCR, one entry per CDR3 protein. Among tens of thousands of distinct CDR3 sequences listed, roughly a tenth were seen once. Sequenced input: whole blood. The origin of the receptors is an adult who was a healthcare worker with PCR-confirmed SARS-CoV-2 infection or an uninfected control (not recorded which).

This clonotype has just a few counts. The rearrangement joins TRBV6-5 to TRBJ1-2; D unclear. V lost 4 bases and J 3 bases, leaving 9 bases between the germline ends. CDR1 is MNHEY and CDR2 is SVGAGI in the germline V gene. This CDR3 is built from 13 residues. Here the CDR3 DNA reads TGTGCCAGCAGTTCGGGAGGCCACTATGGCTACACCTTC. Its protein product is CASSSGGHYGYTF.

The chain carries TRBV6-2 or TRBV6-3 and TRBJ2-3; 8 bases fit TRBD2. V shed 0 bases and J 4 bases; nucleotides not matched to a gene: 6. Germline V gene sequence: CDR1 MNHEY, CDR2 SVGEGT. This CDR3 is 16 amino acids long. The CDR3 bases are TGTGCCAGCAGTTACTCGGGAAGCGGGAGCCCAGATACGCAGTATTTT. As protein: CASSYSGSGSPDTQYF.

For this clonotype: A much larger clone differs by one base, so this may be a read error. The gene calls are TRBV12-3 or TRBV12-4 and TRBJ1-5, with D unresolved. CDR3 size: 12 residues. CDR3 sequence reads: CASSFGGQPQRF. In DNA, the CDR3 is TGTGCCAGCAGTTTTGGCGGGCAGCCCCAGCGTTTT.

This clonotype occurred many times. The genes are TRBV2 and TRBJ2-3; D uncertain. Trimming removed 6 bases at V and 3 bases at J, with 4 bases between. The CDR3 has 11 residues. The germline V gene encodes CDR1 SNHLY and CDR2 FYNNEI. As DNA, the CDR3 is TGTGCCAGCAGCATTACAGATACGCAGTATTTT. Protein sequence: CASSITDTQYF.

In this sample, this clonotype turned up many times. The rearrangement uses TRBV20-1 and TRBJ2-7, with D possibly matching TRBD1 (6 bases). V was cut by 4 bases and J by 2 bases, with 15 bases left in between. Germline V gene data show CDR1 as DFQATT and CDR2 as SNEGSKA (reference sequence). The CDR3 loop spans 14 amino acids. CDR3 coding DNA: TGCAGTGCTACTGTACGGGACACCACCTACGAGCAGTACTTC. Protein: CSATVRDTTYEQYF.

Many counts were recorded for this clonotype. The chain joins TRBV30 to TRBJ2-1; the D gene is possibly TRBD2 (5 bases). Per the germline V gene, CDR1 is GTSNPN and CDR2 is SVGIG (reference sequence). The CDR3 is made up of 12 amino acids. Trimming removed 1 base from V and 9 bases from J, with 10 bases in between. The CDR3 loop reads CAWSGFGGEQFF. The CDR3 DNA reads TGTGCCTGGAGTGGTTTCGGAGGTGAGCAGTTCTTC.

This clonotype was detected a few times. J is TRBJ2-7 and V is TRBV29-1; TRBD2 agrees at 14 bases. V lost 8 bases to trimming and J lost 1 base; unmatched junction nucleotides: 4. CDR3 length: 14 amino acids. Germline V CDR1 and CDR2: SQVTM, ANQGSEA. The CDR3 loop reads CSFGTSGSSYEQYF. In DNA, the CDR3 is TGCAGCTTCGGGACTAGCGGGAGTTCCTACGAGCAGTACTTC.

This clonotype has ten or more counts. J is TRBJ2-5 and V is TRBV13; TRBD2 might be the D (7 bases). Per the germline V gene, CDR1 is PRHDT and CDR2 is FYEKMQ (reference sequence). This CDR3 is 16 amino acids long. Trimming pared 1 base from V and 8 bases from J, leaving 20 bases between. This CDR3 is CASSLAGGDAQGTQYF. The CDR3 DNA reads TGTGCCAGCAGCTTAGCGGGGGGCGACGCACAAGGAACCCAGTACTTC.

This clonotype was found many times. The chain is built from TRBV9 and TRBJ1-2, with no clear D. Trimming stripped 4 bases from V and 0 bases from J, with 19 bases between. Germline V CDR1 and CDR2: SGDLS, YYNGEE. The CDR3 is 17 amino acids. The CDR3 loop reads CASSPSTRLLANYGYTF. DNA for the CDR3: TGTGCCAGCAGCCCCTCAACGCGGCTCTTAGCTAACTATGGCTACACCTTC.

This clonotype was picked up many times. The chain recombines TRBV20-1 with TRBJ2-3, with D perhaps matching TRBD2 (5 bases). This CDR3 contains 16 residues. From germline, CDR1 is DFQATT and CDR2 SNEGSKA (reference sequence). V was cut by 4 bases and J by 0 bases, with 17 bases left in between. The CDR3 sequence: CSATPFLAVSTDTQYF. The CDR3 DNA is TGCAGTGCTACGCCTTTCCTAGCAGTTAGCACAGATACGCAGTATTTT.

The table lists this clonotype with many counts. The chain couples TRBV14 to TRBJ1-6, with TRBD1 matching 7 bases. The germline V gene has CDR1 SGHDN and CDR2 FVKESK. The CDR3 is 13 amino acids. V trimming: 4 bases; J trimming: 8 bases; junction bases outside the gene matches: 2. CDR3 sequence reads: CASSLTGDSPLHF. The CDR3 bases are TGTGCCAGCAGCCTTACAGGGGATTCACCCCTCCACTTT.

The rearrangement joins TRBV9 to TRBJ1-2, with D possibly matching TRBD1 (5 bases). Germline CDR1 and CDR2: SGDLS and YYNGEE. V lost 5 bases to trimming and J lost 7 bases, with 21 bases between them. CDR3 length: 15 residues. As DNA, the CDR3 is TGTGCCAGCAGTGATGAACAGGTGGGGCTCGGTGGCTACACCTTC. Residues: CASSDEQVGLGGYTF.

The rearrangement joins TRBV3-1 to TRBJ1-1; 9 bases align to TRBD1. The ends lost 4 bases at V and 5 bases at J; junction bases unmatched: 8. CDR1 is LGHDT and CDR2 is YNNKEL in the germline V gene (reference sequence). The CDR3 spans 15 residues. This chain's CDR3 is CASSRGDRVRTEAFF. The DNA for the CDR3 is TGTGCCAGCAGCCGAGGGGACAGGGTAAGGACTGAAGCTTTCTTT.

The sample holds many counts of this clonotype. V usage is TRBV19 and J usage is TRBJ1-2; perhaps TRBD1 as D (5 bases). The germline V and J ends were trimmed by 5 bases and 2 bases, with 15 bases remaining between them. CDR1 is LNHDA and CDR2 is SQIVND in the germline V gene (reference sequence). This CDR3 has 15 amino acids. The CDR3 is CASSGSRDGNYGYTF. The CDR3 nucleotides are TGTGCCAGTAGTGGCTCCAGGGATGGGAACTATGGCTACACCTTC.

In its sample, this clonotype was seen many times. The rearrangement joins TRBV9 to TRBJ2-5; D unresolved. V was clipped by 4 bases and J by 0 bases, with 10 bases between them. Germline lookup yields CDR1 SGDLS and CDR2 YYNGEE. CDR3 length equals 14 residues. This CDR3 reads CASSPNLYQETQYF. CDR3 DNA: TGTGCCAGCAGCCCAAACTTGTACCAAGAGACCCAGTACTTC. Based on the CDR3 plus reference TRBV9 and TRBJ2-5, the full variable domain is DSGVTQTPKHLITATGQRVTLRCSPRSGDLSVYWYQQSLDQGLQFLIQYYNGEERAKGNILERFSAQQFPDLHSELNLSSLELGDSALYFCASSPNLYQETQYFGPGTRLLVL.

This clonotype was seen ten or more times. J is TRBJ1-2 and V is TRBV29-1; TRBD1 matches 7 bases. Germline CDR1 and CDR2: SQVTM and ANQGSEA. CDR3 length equals 15 residues. V was clipped by 5 bases and J by 3 bases; unmatched bases: 12. CDR3 nucleotide sequence: TGCAGCGTTAACTATCTTAGGGGGCTGGACTATGGCTACACCTTC. It codes for CSVNYLRGLDYGYTF. Full variable domain (outside the CDR3, taken from reference TRBV29-1 and TRBJ1-2): SAVISQKPSRDICQRGTSLTIQCQVDSQVTMMFWYRQQPGQSLTLIATANQGSEATYESGFVIDKFPISRPNLTFSTLTVSNMSPEDSSIYLCSVNYLRGLDYGYTFGSGTRLTVV.

This clonotype was seen more than once but under ten times. The V call is TRBV2, the J call TRBJ1-6, with 10 positions matching TRBD1. This CDR3 comprises 14 residues. CDR1 is SNHLY and CDR2 is FYNNEI in the germline V gene. Trimming took 8 bases from V and 5 from J; bases not matched to a gene: 3. The CDR3 here is CASRGQGNNSPLHF. In DNA, the CDR3 is TGTGCCAGCCGGGGACAGGGGAATAATTCACCCCTCCACTTT.

V usage is TRBV9 and J usage is TRBJ2-7; 14 bases align to TRBD2. Germline lookup yields CDR1 SGDLS and CDR2 YYNGEE. J was trimmed by 3 bases and V by 4 bases; bases with no gene match: 6. This CDR3 region has 16 residues. CDR3: CASSFGLAGGSYEQYF. As DNA, the CDR3 is TGTGCCAGCAGCTTCGGACTAGCGGGAGGTAGCTACGAGCAGTACTTC.

This clonotype was detected ten times or more. The chain uses TRBV7-2 and TRBJ1-1, with D unresolved. Germline values: CDR1 SGHTA, CDR2 FQGNSA. V lost 3 bases and J 4 bases, leaving 12 bases between the germline ends. The CDR3 is 14 residues long. The CDR3 sequence is CASSFSDQGTEAFF. The CDR3 region has the DNA TGTGCCAGCAGCTTCTCGGACCAAGGCACTGAAGCTTTCTTT.

Ten or more counts support this clonotype. The V gene is TRBV7-2, the J gene TRBJ2-6, with D possibly TRBD2 on 6 matching bases. CDR1 SGHTA and CDR2 FQGNSA come from the germline V gene. The CDR3 has 17 residues. Trimming left V 1 base short and J 0 bases short, with 10 bases between. The CDR3 DNA sequence: TGTGCCAGCAGCTTAGAAGCGGGCTACTCTGGGGCCAACGTCCTGACTTTC. Its protein is CASSLEAGYSGANVLTF. The full variable domain, its missing parts supplied by reference TRBV7-2 and TRBJ2-6, is GAGVSQSPSNKVTEKGKDVELRCDPISGHTALYWYRQSLGQGLEFLIYFQGNSAPDKSGLPSDRFSAERTGGSVSTLTIQRTQQEDSAVYLCASSLEAGYSGANVLTFGAGSRLTVL.

The CDR3 sequence: CSILTDTQYF. CDR3 DNA: TGCAGCATACTCACAGATACGCAGTATTTT. This chain uses TRBV29-1 with TRBJ2-3; no clear D gene. The V end was cut by 8 bases, the J end by 2 bases, with 5 bases between. The CDR3 contains 10 residues. Germline assignment: CDR1 SQVTM and CDR2 ANQGSEA.